Listed here are 18 T cell receptor beta chains from one sample, sequenced in a study of neoadjuvant anti-PD-1 for oral cavity cancer. Data came from immunoSEQ multiplex PCR; TCRdb stores just in-frame clones and leaves some out. Among about 14,000 clones listed, roughly three fifths were seen once. Specimen: PBMCs, collected before nivolumab (anti-PD-1) treatment. Source of these receptors: a person aged 35 to 85 with oral cavity squamous cell carcinoma.

The rearrangement links TRBV6-5 to TRBJ1-1; perhaps TRBD1 as D (6 bases). The CDR3 runs 14 residues. V lost 6 bases, J lost 3 bases, and 14 bases lay in between. Germline CDR1 is MNHEY and CDR2 is SVGAGI. The CDR3 here is CASRSPTGHTEAFF. CDR3 bases: TGTGCCAGCAGGTCACCGACAGGTCACACTGAAGCTTTCTTT.

The CDR3 reads CASSRVMNEQFF. The CDR3 bases are TGTGCCAGCAGTCGGGTTATGAATGAGCAGTTCTTC. The rearrangement joins TRBV25-1 to TRBJ2-1, with D hard to call. The length of the CDR3 is 12 residues. V shed 5 bases and J shed 7 bases, with 9 bases lying between them. Per the germline V gene, CDR1 is MGHDK and CDR2 is SYGVNS.

This chain links TRBV6-5 with TRBJ2-2; D is uncertain. The germline V gene encodes CDR1 MNHEY and CDR2 SVGAGI. The CDR3 is 14 amino acids. Deletions cut 8 bases from V and 0 bases from J, with 10 bases between. CDR3 loop: CASLSIANTGELFF. The CDR3 nucleotides are TGTGCCAGCCTGTCTATCGCGAACACCGGGGAGCTGTTTTTT.

The chain joins TRBV5-5 to TRBJ1-6; D unresolved. V shed 4 bases and J shed 1 base, with 15 bases lying between them. The germline V gene encodes CDR1 SGHKS and CDR2 YYEKEE (reference sequence). The CDR3 runs 17 residues. CDR3 sequence: CASSPSALRSYNSPLHF. The CDR3 region has the DNA TGTGCCAGCAGCCCTTCGGCCCTTAGGTCCTATAATTCACCCCTCCACTTT. Variable domain in full (rest from reference TRBV5-5 and TRBJ1-6): DAGVTQSPTHLIKTRGQQVTLRCSPISGHKSVSWYQQVLGQGPQFIFQYYEKEERGRGNFPDRFSARQFPNYSSELNVNALLLGDSALYLCASSPSALRSYNSPLHFGNGTRLTVT.

The chain links TRBV27 to TRBJ2-7; weak D call: TRBD2 (5 bases). Trimming removed 6 bases at V and 0 bases at J, with 15 bases between. The CDR3 has 15 amino acids. The germline V gene encodes CDR1 MNHEY and CDR2 SMNVEV (reference sequence). CDR3: CASSPRSGSSYEQYF. As DNA, the CDR3 is TGTGCCAGCAGCCCTCGGAGCGGTTCCTCCTACGAGCAGTACTTC.

This clone has a handful of counts. The V gene is TRBV5-1, the J gene TRBJ2-3, with D unresolved. The CDR3 loop spans 12 amino acids. Germline CDR1 SGHRS, CDR2 YFSETQ. V gave up 7 bases and J gave up 1 base, with 7 bases separating them. CDR3 sequence: CASRVGTDTQYF. The CDR3 DNA is TGCGCCAGCCGGGTGGGCACAGATACGCAGTATTTT.

The chain carries TRBV5-1 and TRBJ2-1; 13 bases align to TRBD2. Germline assignment: CDR1 SGHRS and CDR2 YFSETQ. V was clipped by 3 bases and J by 8 bases; unmatched bases: 11. The CDR3 is 17 residues long. CDR3 coding DNA: TGCGCCAGCAGCTCCCAACCAACTAGCGGGGGGGGAGATGAGCAGTTCTTC. Translating it yields CASSSQPTSGGGDEQFF.

This rearrangement joins TRBV5-1 to TRBJ1-6; tentative D call: TRBD1 (6 bases). With 3 bases removed from V and 6 bases from J, the gap between germline ends came to 10 bases. CDR1 is SGHRS and CDR2 is YFSETQ in the germline V gene. The CDR3 runs 14 residues. CDR3 region: CASSSRQVNSPLHF. The DNA of the CDR3 is TGCGCCAGCAGCTCCAGACAGGTTAATTCACCCCTCCACTTT.

The rearrangement joins TRBV6-1 to TRBJ1-4; D not resolved. In germline, CDR1 is MNHNS, CDR2 SASEGT. Deletions cut 6 bases from V and 0 bases from J, with 11 bases between. CDR3 length equals 15 residues. The CDR3 protein is CASSSLTTTNEKLFF. Here the CDR3 DNA reads TGTGCCAGCAGCTCTTTAACCACAACTAATGAAAAACTGTTTTTT.

The chain links TRBV7-8 to TRBJ2-2, with D perhaps TRBD2 (6 bases). Trimming pared 7 bases from V and 2 bases from J, leaving 11 bases between. Germline lookup yields CDR1 SGHVS and CDR2 FQNEAQ. The CDR3 covers 14 residues. The CDR3 sequence is CASKTSRNTGELFF. DNA of the CDR3: TGTGCCAGCAAAACTAGCCGAAACACCGGGGAGCTGTTTTTT.

The V call is TRBV5-1, the J call TRBJ1-4; no definite D call. Between the trimmed V and J ends, which lost 0 bases and 8 bases, there was a span of 5 bases. CDR3 length: 12 residues. The germline CDR1 and CDR2 sequences are SGHRS and YFSETQ. The CDR3 sequence is CASSLAGEKLFF. The CDR3 DNA sequence: TGCGCCAGCAGCTTGGCTGGCGAAAAACTGTTTTTT.

The rearrangement joins TRBV6-4 to TRBJ2-3; D is perhaps TRBD2 (6 bases). This CDR3 has 15 amino acids. V gave up 3 bases and J gave up 0 bases, with 10 bases separating them. Germline V CDR1 and CDR2: MRHNA, SNTAGT. CDR3 in DNA: TGTGCCAGCAGTGAAGCCGGGGGTAGCACAGATACGCAGTATTTT. Its translation: CASSEAGGSTDTQYF.

The J gene is TRBJ2-7, the V gene TRBV18, with 7 bases aligning to TRBD1. The ends lost 3 bases at V and 1 base at J; junction bases unmatched: 12. CDR3 size: 17 residues. The germline V gene has CDR1 KGHSH and CDR2 LQKENI. The CDR3 here is CASSPRGPDVRSYEQYF. The CDR3, as DNA: TGTGCCAGCTCACCTAGGGGGCCCGACGTCCGGTCCTACGAGCAGTACTTC.

The V gene is TRBV16, the J gene TRBJ1-5; TRBD1 matches at 8 bases. The CDR3 runs to 13 residues. Unmatched junction bases numbered 5, after V lost 6 bases and J lost 7 bases. Germline V lookup: CDR1 KGHSY, CDR2 FQNENV. Here the CDR3 reads CASSSDRGQPQHF. CDR3 DNA sequence: TGTGCCAGCAGTTCCGACAGGGGACAGCCCCAGCATTTT.

This sequence joins TRBV28 and TRBJ1-2, with D perhaps TRBD1 (5 bases). Trimming took off 7 bases at V and 0 bases at J, with 12 bases between the two ends. There are 14 residues in the CDR3. In germline, CDR1 is MDHEN, CDR2 SYDVKM. CDR3 sequence reads: CASNWDGSNYGYTF. The CDR3 DNA reads TGTGCCAGCAATTGGGACGGATCTAACTATGGCTACACCTTC.

This chain joins TRBV6-5 and TRBJ2-7; TRBD2 matches 11 bases. The CDR3 is 13 residues long. The V and J ends lost 5 bases and 7 bases, in that order; junction bases with no gene match: 4. The V gene's germline CDR1 is MNHEY and CDR2 SVGAGI. Here the CDR3 reads CASSRGLAAEQYF. In DNA, the CDR3 is TGTGCCAGCAGTAGGGGACTAGCGGCTGAGCAGTACTTC.

This clone turned up a few times. V gene TRBV9 combines with J gene TRBJ2-7; TRBD2 aligns across 7 bases. The CDR3 extends over 15 amino acids. V shed 0 bases and J 0 bases; nucleotides not matched to a gene: 3. Germline-derived CDR1 and CDR2 are SGDLS and YYNGEE. The CDR3: CASSVGASGSYEQYF. CDR3 nucleotides: TGTGCCAGCAGCGTAGGGGCTAGCGGCTCCTACGAGCAGTACTTC.

The V and J genes are TRBV29-1 and TRBJ1-2; 8 nucleotides match TRBD1. Unmatched junction bases numbered 7, after V lost 7 bases and J lost 6 bases. The CDR3 covers 12 residues. Per germline, CDR1 SQVTM and CDR2 ANQGSEA. The CDR3 bases are TGCAGCGCCCAGGGGGCTTTTGATGGCTACACCTTC. It codes for CSAQGAFDGYTF.